Below, 5 T cell receptor beta chains from the same sample are listed, as sequenced in a study of beta chain features in type 1 diabetes. Isolated RNA was reverse transcribed in full, so expressed TCRB transcripts were sequenced. Measured with immunoSEQ multiplex PCR; TCRdb has only the in-frame clones, and not every one. The data contain some 900,000 clones, roughly a sixth of them seen just once; the ten biggest clones take up 0.023%. The sample comprised naive CD4+ T cells from blood. Receptors were obtained from a woman aged 18-29 years in good health.

This clone was counted between two and nine times. V and J are TRBV2 and TRBJ2-2, with a tentative D call TRBD2 (5 bases). The CDR3 is 15 residues long. V was shortened by 4 bases and J by 0 bases, with 9 bases between the two germline ends. Germline V gives CDR1 SNHLY, CDR2 FYNNEI. CDR3 bases: TGTGCCAGCAGTGCTGACGGGACGAACACCGGGGAGCTGTTTTTT. It encodes CASSADGTNTGELFF.

This clone was counted only a few times. This sequence joins TRBV6-6 and TRBJ2-6, with D hard to call. The CDR3 is made up of 16 amino acids. V was pared by 0 bases and J by 1 base, with 7 bases between. The germline CDR1 and CDR2 sequences are MNHNY and SVGAGI (reference sequence). The CDR3 protein is CASSYSIGSGANVLTF. CDR3 DNA sequence: TGTGCCAGCAGTTACTCGATAGGGTCTGGGGCCAACGTCCTGACTTTC.

The sample holds a few counts of this clone. This rearrangement joins TRBV7-2 to TRBJ2-2, with TRBD2 matching 16 bases. The CDR3 is 17 amino acids. V shed 0 bases, J shed 8 bases, and the junction held 3 bases outside the gene matches. Looked up from germline, CDR1 is SGHTA and CDR2 is FQGNSA. The CDR3 reads CASSLAGLAGGRGELFF. The DNA of the CDR3 is TGTGCCAGCAGCTTAGCGGGACTAGCGGGAGGGCGAGGGGAGCTGTTTTTT.

The chain couples TRBV7-2 to TRBJ2-7, with D perhaps TRBD1 (5 bases). The CDR3 loop spans 15 amino acids. CDR1 SGHTA and CDR2 FQGNSA come from the germline V gene. Between the trimmed V and J ends, which lost 1 base and 2 bases, there was a span of 12 bases. The CDR3 loop reads CASSLVDGAPYEQYF. The CDR3 DNA sequence: TGTGCCAGCAGCTTAGTGGATGGGGCGCCCTACGAGCAGTACTTC.

The DNA of the CDR3 is TGTGCCAGCAGCTCAGGGACAGGGGTGAGAGAGACCCAGTACTTC. It specifies CASSSGTGVRETQYF. The chain recombines TRBV11-2 with TRBJ2-5, with TRBD1 matching 10 bases. CDR3 length: 15 residues. The germline CDR1 and CDR2 sequences are SGHAT and FQNNGV. Unmatched junction bases numbered 6, after V lost 4 bases and J lost 4 bases.